This T cell receptor (beta chain) was profiled in a study of blood T cells in healthy people across ages. Study conclusions and caveats: Since the PBMCs were unsorted, naive and antigen-experienced cells could not be conclusively compared. The long-lived group displayed more naive CD4+ cells, plus higher diversity, than the aged donors did.

The use of a sample-barcoded 5' primer and a J-beta primer mix characterized a second PCR of roughly 6 to 11 cycles. TCRdb re-called the 5' RACE reads with MiXCR, one entry per CDR3 protein. The data contain some 1.7 million distinct CDR3 sequences, roughly 27% of them singletons. As for this clonotype: Its antigen remains unidentified.

Isolation recovered at least 7 million PBMCs from every sample. Sequencing used blood. The receptor was isolated from a woman in her twenties or thirties in good health.

CDR3 sequence (DNA): TGTGCCAGCAGCTTAGGAGCCAGGGAAAGGGGCAATGAGCAGTTCTTC. Its translation is CASSLGARERGNEQFF. The rearrangement joins TRBV11-2 to TRBJ2-1, with TRBD1 as a possible D gene (5 bases). CDR1 SGHAT and CDR2 FQNNGV come from the germline V gene. The CDR3 loop spans 16 amino acids. V was cut by 1 base and J by 6 bases, with 16 bases left in between.